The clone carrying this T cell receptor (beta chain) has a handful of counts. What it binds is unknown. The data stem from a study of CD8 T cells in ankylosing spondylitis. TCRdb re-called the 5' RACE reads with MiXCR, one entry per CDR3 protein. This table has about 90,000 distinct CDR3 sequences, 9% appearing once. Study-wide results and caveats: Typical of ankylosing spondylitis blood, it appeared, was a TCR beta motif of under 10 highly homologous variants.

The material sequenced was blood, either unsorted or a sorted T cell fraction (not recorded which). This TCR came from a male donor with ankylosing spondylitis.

The CDR3 DNA reads as TGTGCCAGCAGCCAAGGGACAGGGGCCGTCAATGAGCAGTTCTTC. Encoded protein: CASSQGTGAVNEQFF. This chain links TRBV3-1 with TRBJ2-1, with 9 bases matching TRBD1. The length of the CDR3 is 15 residues. After removal of 1 base from V and 6 bases from J, the junction contained 4 bases not matched to a gene. Germline-derived CDR1 and CDR2 are LGHDT and YNNKEL (reference sequence).